This note documents a single TCR beta chain sequence. Per the original data handling: Nucleated cell counts were estimated from reference gene primer amplification. Sequenced by immunoSEQ multiplex PCR; TCRdb stores in-frame clones only, minus some. V and J calls and clone size are given by that table; D and trimming were obtained from the DNA. The sample yields more than 300,000 clones, 85% to 90% seen once. The CDR3 totals 16 residues. Germline values: CDR1 LNHDA, CDR2 SQIVND (reference sequence). J gave up 3 bases and V 8 bases, and 13 bases lay outside the gene matches. The data stem from a study of blood T cell repertoires in COVID-19.

The rearrangement links TRBV19 to TRBJ1-2; 9 positions agree with TRBD1. The TCR comes from a woman aged 65 to 85 with COVID-19, enrolled during active disease. The sequencing input was peripheral blood. The CDR3 nucleotides read TGTGCCAGTGGGTCTCAGGACAGGGGAAGAGACTATGGCTACACCTTC. Amino acid sequence: CASGSQDRGRDYGYTF.